These 2 T cell receptor beta chains share one sample of origin, sequenced in a study of blood T cells in healthy people across ages. A sample-barcoded 5' primer and a J-beta primer mix were used in a second PCR of about 6 to 11 cycles. TCRdb independently ran MiXCR on the 5' RACE reads; one entry per CDR3 protein. In the table there are about 770,000 distinct CDR3 sequences, under 55% of which are singletons. Sequences were obtained from blood. These receptors originate from a man aged 55 to 70 in good health.

V and J are TRBV18 and TRBJ1-5; D is perhaps TRBD1 (6 bases). CDR1 is KGHSH, CDR2 LQKENI, per germline. This CDR3 comprises 14 residues. The germline V and J ends were trimmed by 5 bases and 5 bases, with 13 bases remaining between them. The CDR3, as DNA: TGTGCCAGCTCATTACAGGACAGCGATCAGCCCCAGCATTTT. This codes for CASSLQDSDQPQHF.

The chain is built from TRBV4-3 and TRBJ2-7, with 10 bases matching TRBD2. The germline V gene has CDR1 LGHNA and CDR2 YSLEER. The CDR3 spans 15 residues. Trimming took 5 bases from V and 3 from J; bases not matched to a gene: 7. In DNA, the CDR3 is TGCGCCAGCAGCGCTCGGACTAGCGGCGGCTACGAGCAGTACTTC. Protein: CASSARTSGGYEQYF.